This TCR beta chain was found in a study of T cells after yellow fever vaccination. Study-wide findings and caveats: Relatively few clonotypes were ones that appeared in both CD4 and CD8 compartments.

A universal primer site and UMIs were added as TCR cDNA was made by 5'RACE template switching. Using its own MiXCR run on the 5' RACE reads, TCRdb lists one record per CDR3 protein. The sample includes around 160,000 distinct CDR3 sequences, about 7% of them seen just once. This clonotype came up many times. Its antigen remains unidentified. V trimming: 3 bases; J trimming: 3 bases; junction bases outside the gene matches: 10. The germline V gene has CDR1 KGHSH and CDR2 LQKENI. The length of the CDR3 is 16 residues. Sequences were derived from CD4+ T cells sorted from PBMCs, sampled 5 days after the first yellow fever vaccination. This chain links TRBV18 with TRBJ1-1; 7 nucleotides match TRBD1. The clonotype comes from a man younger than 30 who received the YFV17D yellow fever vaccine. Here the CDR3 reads CASSPYRGQDYTEAFF. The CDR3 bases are TGTGCCAGCTCACCGTACAGGGGTCAGGACTACACTGAAGCTTTCTTT.